This T cell receptor (beta chain) was retrieved from a study of blood T cell repertoires in COVID-19. Study-wide background: Samples came from the United States, Italy and Spain, spanning acute and convalescent COVID-19. T cells, B-cell-depleted T cells, or PBMCs supplied cDNA or gDNA.

This clone was seen a few times. The CDR3 totals 12 residues. The junction had 4 bases not matched to a gene; V was cut back by 7 bases and J by 5 bases. Looked up from germline, CDR1 is MNHEY and CDR2 is SVGAGI. Per the authors' pipeline: Researchers report that nucleated cell counts were estimated from reference gene primer amplification. Assay: immunoSEQ multiplex PCR; the TCRdb copy retains only in-frame clones and omits some. The V and J calls and the clone size are those of that table, but D and trimming were determined from the DNA. Here the sample spans some 110,000 clones, roughly 80% being singletons.

The chain is built from TRBV6-5 and TRBJ2-5; 7 positions match TRBD1. The sequence came from a woman at least 80 years old with active or convalescent COVID-19. The sample consisted of peripheral blood. The CDR3, as DNA: TGTGCCAGCAAGGGGGCCACGGAGACCCAGTACTTC. Translation: CASKGATETQYF.